Included here is one TCR beta chain sequence, with context. Its antigen remains unknown. The repertoire was sequenced with immunoSEQ multiplex PCR; TCRdb's copy has only in-frame clones and lacks some. The data hold roughly 1,800 clones, with 86% observed a single time. The sample is drawn from a study of hypomethylating agent response in myelodysplastic syndrome. Study-wide background: Patients with neither complete response nor hematologic improvement were classed non-responders.

Findings and limits, study-wide: The cohort was small, with only about 11 patients analyzed.

CDR1 and CDR2 (germline): SGHDN, FVKESK. Trimming left V 4 bases short and J 11 bases short, with 17 bases between. The CDR3 contains 13 residues. The chain has TRBV14 and TRBJ1-2; D is uncertain. This TCR came from a human donor with myelodysplastic syndrome. Source: bone marrow, taken before or after starting hypomethylating agent treatment for myelodysplastic syndrome (not recorded which). The CDR3 DNA reads as TGTGCCAGCAGCCGTTCTTCGCCTGGTTGGTACACCTTC. This encodes CASSRSSPGWYTF.